This T cell receptor (beta chain) was sequenced during a study of cytomegalovirus exposure and HLA in healthy donors. Study-wide results and caveats: Whilst most TCR sequences proved rare, a subset of public TCRs occurred across many donors.

The CDR3 contains 13 residues. The V gene's germline CDR1 is SQVTM and CDR2 ANQGSEA. Trimming took 7 bases from V and 4 from J, leaving 16 bases between them. About this clone itself: Its antigen is unidentified.

TCRdb keeps only in-frame clones here, not all; method: immunoSEQ multiplex PCR. The table shows 180,000 or so clones, with more than 65% occurring only once. This chain connects TRBV29-1 to TRBJ1-1, with unresolved D. Material: PBMCs. This clonotype was obtained from a woman in her twenties or thirties in good health and CMV-seropositive. This chain's CDR3 is CSGKLRDFTEAFF. The CDR3 coding sequence is TGCAGCGGCAAATTGCGGGATTTCACTGAAGCTTTCTTT.